Shown below are 5 T cell receptor beta chains from a single sample sequenced in a study of naive and memory T cell subsets. Two oligonucleotides, mixed equimolar, formed the beta constant-region primer covering TRBC1 and TRBC2. Ligated cDNA was amplified by four rounds of PCR with nested alpha and beta constant-region primers and SP2. MiXCR was run by TCRdb on the UMI-ligation and nested PCR reads, yielding one entry per CDR3 protein. The sample lists 100,000 to 150,000 distinct CDR3 sequences; 30% to 45% were seen once. What was sequenced was central memory CD4+ T cells from blood. The receptors stem from a human donor in good health.

The chain couples TRBV6-1 to TRBJ1-3; TRBD1 matches 9 bases. The CDR3 runs 19 residues. Germline CDR1 reads MNHNS; CDR2 reads SASEGT. V lost 6 bases and J lost 0; bases outside the gene matches: 15. The CDR3 region is CASSKGQGSAPISGNTIYF. For the CDR3, the DNA is TGTGCCAGCAGCAAGGGACAGGGAAGCGCACCGATCTCTGGAAACACCATATATTTT.

The chain is built from TRBV9 and TRBJ2-7; 7 nucleotides agree with TRBD1. CDR1 is SGDLS and CDR2 is YYNGEE in the germline V gene. This CDR3 has 15 residues. The junction had 6 bases not matched to a gene; V was cut back by 3 bases and J by 0 bases. The CDR3 DNA reads as TGTGCCAGCAGCGCGGGACAGCCTAGCTCCTACGAGCAGTACTTC. Its translation is CASSAGQPSSYEQYF.

V is TRBV12-3 or TRBV12-4 and J is TRBJ2-7, with D perhaps matching TRBD2 (6 bases). This CDR3 is built from 16 residues. Between the trimmed V and J ends, which lost 2 bases and 0 bases, there was a span of 14 bases. The CDR3 loop reads CASSLRWPGDSYEQYF. The CDR3 DNA sequence: TGTGCCAGCAGTTTACGCTGGCCGGGGGACTCCTACGAGCAGTACTTC.

This rearrangement joins TRBV3-1 to TRBJ2-4; no definite D call. Germline CDR1 LGHDT, CDR2 YNNKEL (reference sequence). V lost 1 base, J lost 8 bases, and 9 bases lay in between. The CDR3 covers 13 residues. Here the CDR3 DNA reads TGTGCCAGCAGCCAAGTGGGTATTGACATTCAGTACTTC. It yields the protein CASSQVGIDIQYF.

This clonotype was detected only a few times. CDR3 bases: TGTGCCAGCAGTTTATTCGCTAGCGGGAGGACCCAGTACTTC. Protein sequence: CASSLFASGRTQYF. The chain employs TRBV28 and TRBJ2-5, with TRBD2 matching 10 bases. The germline CDR1 and CDR2 sequences are MDHEN and SYDVKM. This CDR3 has 14 residues. Trimming at V came to 1 base and at J to 7 bases, leaving 3 bases not matched to a gene.